This T cell receptor (beta chain) comes out of a study of blood T cell dynamics during melanoma immunotherapy. Study findings and constraints: Among sorted CD8+ subsets, immune-effector cells had the highest clonality and cell-free DNA similarity.

As for this clone: Its antigen is as yet unknown.

Time point denoted: pre-treatment baseline. Samples come from before therapy and from week 3 after the first blockade cycle. At 12 weeks after first infusion, RECIST 1.1 defined response for most patients. For sorted CD8+ subsets, all extracted DNA was loaded. Assay used: immunoSEQ multiplex PCR; TCRdb lists only in-frame clones, some missing. The table has some 14,000 clones, 92% seen once. The CDR3 loop spans 13 amino acids. CDR1 is SQVTM and CDR2 is ANQGSEA in the germline V gene. V was shortened by 3 bases and J by 5 bases, with 14 bases between the two germline ends. The specimen was effector memory CD8+ T cells from blood, collected from a patient treated with checkpoint blockade. The chain couples TRBV29-1 to TRBJ2-7, with D unclear. This clonotype was obtained from a human donor with melanoma. The DNA of the CDR3 is TGCAGCGTTGAGGAACTCCTGGGTGACGAGCAGTACTTC. Its protein is CSVEELLGDEQYF.